This TCR beta chain was captured in a study of blood T cell repertoires in COVID-19. Study details: PBMCs, B-cell-depleted T cells, or T cells provided the cDNA or gDNA that made up the material.

Researchers sorted participants into cohorts using their self-reported clinical history. During the 2 weeks before they entered the study, exposed participants had met someone with a PCR-confirmed or clinician-diagnosed COVID-19 case. The V end lost 7 bases, the J end lost 0 bases, and 10 bases lay between the germline ends. The CDR3 consists of 14 residues. Germline V gene sequence: CDR1 SNHLY, CDR2 FYNNEI. Original data processing: Reference gene primer amplification yielded estimated nucleated cell counts. Method: immunoSEQ multiplex PCR; TCRdb's copy keeps in-frame clones and lacks some. The DNA was the basis for D and trimming; V, J and clone size are from that table. The sample shows a few hundred thousand clones, around 90% of them seen only once.

The V and J genes are TRBV2 and TRBJ2-1; perhaps TRBD1 as D (6 bases). The sequence derives from a young man who had been exposed to COVID-19. The sequencing input was PBMCs or T cells enriched from blood (not recorded which). Here the CDR3 DNA reads TGTGCCAGCAAACAGGGTAGCTCCTACAATGAGCAGTTCTTC. Its translation is CASKQGSSYNEQFF.